Listed here are 12 T cell receptor beta chains from one sample, sequenced in a study of glioma-infiltrating T cells. Using RNA template, CDR3s of TCR alpha and beta were amplified with iRepertoire arm-PCR. Using its own MiXCR run on the multiplex PCR reads, TCRdb lists one record per CDR3 protein. The sample has about 180,000 distinct CDR3 sequences; around 40% are singletons. The sample was glioma tissue, nonneoplastic brain tissue, or PBMCs (not recorded which). These receptors were obtained from a human donor with low-grade glioma or glioblastoma, undergoing nonglioma brain surgery, or in good health (not recorded which).

Of note for this clonotype: A clone one base away is much larger, so this may be a read error. The chain employs TRBV28 and TRBJ2-3, with D perhaps matching TRBD2 (7 bases). Germline loops: CDR1 MDHEN, CDR2 SYDVKM. This CDR3 comprises 15 residues. Trimming took off 5 bases at V and 5 bases at J, with 17 bases between the two ends. This CDR3 is CASSDTGGGGDTQYF. CDR3 nucleotide sequence: TGTGCCAGCAGTGACACGGGGGGCGGGGGAGATACGCAGTATTTT.

This clonotype showed up many times. The V and J genes are TRBV20-1 and TRBJ2-5; D is perhaps TRBD2 (5 bases). The V gene's germline CDR1 is DFQATT and CDR2 SNEGSKA (reference sequence). The CDR3 has 13 residues. The V end lost 0 bases, the J end lost 3 bases, and 8 bases lay between the germline ends. CDR3 region: CSARDPGKETQYF. CDR3 bases: TGCAGTGCTAGAGATCCGGGGAAAGAGACCCAGTACTTC.

This clonotype appeared once. The rearrangement joins TRBV3-1 to TRBJ2-1, with 9 bases fitting TRBD2. CDR1 LGHDT and CDR2 YNNKEL come from the germline V gene (reference sequence). The CDR3 has 16 amino acids. Trimming cost V 4 bases and J 9 bases; bases outside gene matches: 13. DNA for the CDR3: TGTGCCAGCAGCCTTGCCACTCCGGGACTAGCTATTGAGCAGTTCTTC. It specifies CASSLATPGLAIEQFF.

This clonotype was seen at least ten times. CDR3 bases: TGTGCCAGCAGTTTGTACAGGGAAGGGTCACCCCTCCACTTT. The encoded protein is CASSLYREGSPLHF. J is TRBJ1-6 and V is TRBV27, with D perhaps matching TRBD1 (6 bases). Trimming took 3 bases from V and 10 from J, leaving 13 bases between them. The CDR3 contains 14 residues. The germline V gene has CDR1 MNHEY and CDR2 SMNVEV (reference sequence).

This clonotype was picked up many times. The chain recombines TRBV28 with TRBJ2-7, with 8 bases matching TRBD1. The CDR3 runs to 15 residues. CDR1 MDHEN and CDR2 SYDVKM come from the germline V gene. The trim removed 6 bases at V and 3 bases at J, leaving 10 bases unmatched. The CDR3 region is CASSSPAGQGYEQYF. The CDR3 coding sequence is TGTGCCAGCAGCTCCCCGGCCGGACAGGGCTACGAGCAGTACTTC.

The chain employs TRBV6-1 and TRBJ2-5, with D hard to call. The CDR3 runs 15 residues. From germline, CDR1 is MNHNS and CDR2 SASEGT. The germline V and J ends were trimmed by 7 bases and 0 bases, with 15 bases remaining between them. The CDR3 DNA reads TGTGCCAGCACCGGACCGACTTCGTACCAAGAGACCCAGTACTTC. It encodes CASTGPTSYQETQYF.

The J gene is TRBJ2-7, the V gene TRBV5-4; 7 nucleotides match TRBD2. The ends lost 4 bases at V and 0 bases at J; junction bases unmatched: 10. Per the germline V gene, CDR1 is SGHNT and CDR2 is YYREEE (reference sequence). The CDR3 has 16 residues. As DNA, the CDR3 is TGTGCCAGCAGCCCCAGCCTAGCGGATAGCTCCTACGAGCAGTACTTC. Protein sequence: CASSPSLADSSYEQYF.

Of note for this clonotype: Because the CDR3's place on the DNA is in doubt, the DNA is left out and the CDR3 is given as listed by TCRdb. This sequence joins TRBV7-9 and TRBJ1-1; TRBD1, the table's D call, was not compared with the DNA. The V gene's germline CDR1 is SEHNR and CDR2 FQNEAQ (reference sequence). The CDR3 contains 22 residues when both ends are counted. The CDR3: CASSFYICSARDRQPLHTEAFF.

The genes are TRBV7-9 and TRBJ2-5; D unresolved. Germline CDR1 and CDR2: SEHNR and FQNEAQ (reference sequence). This CDR3 comprises 13 residues. Trimming stripped 5 bases from V and 7 bases from J, with 14 bases between. CDR3 loop: CASSPDGVGTQYF. The CDR3 DNA sequence: TGTGCCAGCAGCCCCGACGGAGTAGGGACCCAGTACTTC.

The J gene is TRBJ2-3, the V gene TRBV7-9; TRBD2 might be the D (6 bases). Germline CDR1 is SEHNR and CDR2 is FQNEAQ (reference sequence). Trimming took 1 base from V and 2 from J, leaving 13 bases between them. The CDR3 covers 16 residues. For the CDR3, the DNA is TGTGCCAGCAGCTTAGTATCGGGAGTTCCCACAGATACGCAGTATTTT. Amino acids: CASSLVSGVPTDTQYF.

This clonotype was detected many times. The rearrangement joins TRBV20-1 to TRBJ1-1; D is uncertain. The germline V gene encodes CDR1 DFQATT and CDR2 SNEGSKA (reference sequence). The V and J ends lost 1 base and 6 bases respectively, with 15 bases between them. The CDR3 length is 14 residues. CDR3 sequence reads: CSARVKGSGSEAFF. DNA of the CDR3: TGCAGTGCTAGAGTTAAGGGCTCAGGCTCTGAAGCTTTCTTT.

There are many counts of this clonotype. V and J are TRBV12-3 or TRBV12-4 and TRBJ1-1, with D possibly matching TRBD1 (6 bases). The CDR3 sequence is 13 residues long. With 2 bases removed from V and 6 bases from J, the gap between germline ends came to 10 bases. CDR3: CASSLRTDPEAFF. The CDR3 region has the DNA TGTGCCAGCAGTTTACGGACAGATCCTGAAGCTTTCTTT.